These 2 T cell receptor beta chains were all obtained from the same sample, sequenced in a study of shared clonotypes between healthy human individuals. Libraries were prepared by immunoSEQ multiplex PCR; TCRdb keeps only in-frame clonotypes and omits some of them. The sample consists of hundreds of thousands of clones, approximately 95% of them appearing once. Sequenced material: naive CD4+ T cells sorted from blood. The subset was: CD45RA+ positively selected. The receptors were sampled from a woman aged 30 to 39 in good health.

Only one count was recorded for this clone. This chain connects TRBV9 to TRBJ1-2; perhaps TRBD1 as D (6 bases). CDR1 is SGDLS and CDR2 is YYNGEE in the germline V gene. V lost 2 bases and J 4 bases, leaving 15 bases between the germline ends. The CDR3 spans 15 residues. DNA of the CDR3: TGTGCCAGCAGCGTGGGGGCAGGCCTTTCCTATGGCTACACCTTC. This codes for CASSVGAGLSYGYTF.

This clone was seen a single time. The rearrangement joins TRBV9 to TRBJ2-3, with 7 bases lining up with TRBD1. With V trimmed by 7 bases and J by 4 bases, 12 bases remained unmatched. CDR3 size: 15 residues. Germline V gene sequence: CDR1 SGDLS, CDR2 YYNGEE. CDR3 nucleotide sequence: TGTGCCAGCGCAACGTCACAGGGGCGTCCAGATACGCAGTATTTT. Amino acids: CASATSQGRPDTQYF.